Below are 20 T cell receptor beta chains sequenced from a single sample in a study of control samples from healthy donors and cancer patients. Sequenced by immunoSEQ multiplex PCR; TCRdb stores in-frame clones only, minus some. Among roughly 100,000 clones listed, 83% were seen once. The sample consisted of blood. All receptors derive from a woman between 45 and 65 years old in good health.

The J gene is TRBJ1-2, the V gene TRBV7-2; TRBD1 matches 9 bases. Germline CDR1 reads SGHTA; CDR2 reads FQGNSA. This CDR3 has 17 residues. The V segment lost 5 bases and the J segment 3 bases; nucleotides outside the gene matches: 13. The CDR3 loop reads CASSVIGGTGSDYGYTF. The CDR3 DNA is TGTGCCAGCAGCGTAATAGGCGGGACAGGGAGTGACTATGGCTACACCTTC.

The rearrangement joins TRBV9 to TRBJ2-5; 8 nucleotides match TRBD1. The germline gives CDR1 SGDLS, CDR2 YYNGEE. J lost 5 bases, V lost 3 bases, and 9 bases had no gene match. The CDR3 is 15 amino acids. CDR3 protein: CASSDKTGAAETQYF. The CDR3 DNA reads TGTGCCAGCAGCGACAAGACAGGGGCAGCGGAGACCCAGTACTTC.

The chain couples TRBV11-3 to TRBJ2-5; 11 nucleotides align to TRBD1. With 4 bases clipped from V and 1 base from J, the junction kept 11 bases outside the gene matches. This CDR3 has 18 amino acids. Per the germline V gene, CDR1 is SGHNT and CDR2 is YENEEA. This chain's CDR3 is CASSYRTGGGIGQETQYF. DNA for the CDR3: TGTGCCAGCAGCTATAGGACAGGGGGCGGGATTGGCCAAGAGACCCAGTACTTC.

The chain has TRBV4-2 and TRBJ2-3; 12 bases match TRBD2. With V trimmed by 4 bases and J by 4 bases, 3 bases remained unmatched. This CDR3 has 15 residues. Germline CDR1 LGHNA, CDR2 YNFKEQ. The CDR3 spells CASSLLAGGPDTQYF. The CDR3 DNA reads as TGTGCCAGCAGCCTCCTAGCGGGGGGGCCAGATACGCAGTATTTT.

The rearrangement joins TRBV7-8 to TRBJ1-6; D not certain. CDR1 and CDR2 from the germline V gene are SGHVS and FQNEAQ. Trimming left V 0 bases short and J 9 bases short, with 18 bases between. The CDR3 consists of 17 residues. The CDR3 spells CASSLAANGPSSSPLHF. The CDR3 coding sequence is TGTGCCAGCAGCTTAGCCGCAAACGGGCCCAGTTCTTCACCCCTCCACTTT.

The chain couples TRBV15 to TRBJ2-7; 11 positions match TRBD2. The CDR3 spans 13 residues. Trimming cost V 5 bases and J 7 bases; bases outside gene matches: 4. In germline, CDR1 is LNHNV, CDR2 YYDKDF (reference sequence). The CDR3 protein is CATSGTSGGEQYF. The CDR3 DNA reads as TGTGCCACCAGCGGGACTAGCGGAGGAGAGCAGTACTTC.

This chain connects TRBV28 to TRBJ1-6; 8 bases are a match to TRBD1. CDR1 and CDR2 (germline): MDHEN, SYDVKM. CDR3 size: 15 residues. Trimming at V came to 1 base and at J to 7 bases, leaving 3 bases not matched to a gene. CDR3: CASSLLGQGNSPLHF. The CDR3 coding sequence is TGTGCCAGCAGTTTATTAGGACAGGGAAATTCACCCCTCCACTTT.

V usage is TRBV5-1 and J usage is TRBJ2-7, with D perhaps matching TRBD2 (5 bases). The germline V gene has CDR1 SGHRS and CDR2 YFSETQ. V was cut by 0 bases and J by 3 bases, with 16 bases left in between. The CDR3 is 16 amino acids. The CDR3 is CASSLESGGSLYEQYF. DNA of the CDR3: TGCGCCAGCAGCTTGGAATCTGGAGGATCCCTCTACGAGCAGTACTTC.

The chain uses TRBV29-1 and TRBJ2-1; the D is unclear. The CDR3 contains 13 residues. Germline V gives CDR1 SQVTM, CDR2 ANQGSEA. V lost 3 bases and J 7 bases, leaving 13 bases between the germline ends. The CDR3 is CSVDGVTRNEQFF. The CDR3 region has the DNA TGCAGCGTTGATGGGGTTACAAGGAATGAGCAGTTCTTC.

The chain recombines TRBV5-1 with TRBJ2-3; 9 bases match TRBD2. The CDR3 consists of 14 residues. V was pared by 7 bases and J by 2 bases, with 5 bases of the junction left unmatched. Germline V gene sequence: CDR1 SGHRS, CDR2 YFSETQ. The CDR3: CASRRLADTDTQYF. The CDR3 bases are TGCGCCAGCCGGAGACTAGCGGACACAGATACGCAGTATTTT.

The V and J genes are TRBV20-1 and TRBJ2-2; TRBD1 is a possible D gene (6 bases). CDR1 and CDR2 (germline): DFQATT, SNEGSKA (reference sequence). V lost 3 bases and J lost 4, with 18 bases in between. The CDR3 is 16 amino acids. CDR3 nucleotide sequence: TGCAGTGCTAGTCCGGGGACAAAACGGAGCACCGGGGAGCTGTTTTTT. This sequence encodes CSASPGTKRSTGELFF.

The chain uses TRBV11-3 and TRBJ1-4; the D is unclear. The V gene lost 5 bases and the J gene lost 4 bases, with 11 bases spanning the gap. CDR3 length: 14 amino acids. CDR1 and CDR2 (germline): SGHNT, YENEEA. The CDR3 protein is CASSPGRSNEKLFF. The DNA of the CDR3 is TGTGCCAGCAGCCCCGGACGGAGTAATGAAAAACTGTTTTTT.

V usage is TRBV6-2 or TRBV6-3 and J usage is TRBJ2-7; 11 bases fit TRBD1. V shed 2 bases, J shed 4 bases, and the junction held 1 base outside the gene matches. The CDR3 runs to 14 residues. Germline lookup yields CDR1 MNHEY and CDR2 SVGEGT. The CDR3 spells CASSYGTGGYEQYF. CDR3 nucleotide sequence: TGTGCCAGCAGTTACGGGACAGGGGGTTACGAGCAGTACTTC.

The gene calls are TRBV2 and TRBJ1-2; D is unresolved. This CDR3 spans 13 amino acids. Germline V gives CDR1 SNHLY, CDR2 FYNNEI. V lost 4 bases and J 3 bases, leaving 9 bases between the germline ends. CDR3 in amino acids: CASSVLGYYGYTF. DNA of the CDR3: TGTGCCAGCAGTGTTCTAGGTTACTATGGCTACACCTTC.

The V gene is TRBV20-1, the J gene TRBJ2-7; 10 bases fit TRBD1. This CDR3 has 11 amino acids. V gave up 6 bases and J gave up 6 bases; unmatched junction bases: 2. The germline V gene has CDR1 DFQATT and CDR2 SNEGSKA (reference sequence). DNA for the CDR3: TGCAGTGCCGGACAGGGGGGCGAGCAGTACTTC. Translation: CSAGQGGEQYF.

This sequence joins TRBV27 and TRBJ1-5; no clear D gene. With 5 bases removed from V and 0 bases from J, the gap between germline ends came to 11 bases. This CDR3 contains 15 residues. Germline loops: CDR1 MNHEY, CDR2 SMNVEV (reference sequence). CDR3 in amino acids: CASSEQMNSNQPQHF. As DNA, the CDR3 is TGTGCCAGCAGTGAACAGATGAATAGCAATCAGCCCCAGCATTTT.

This rearrangement joins TRBV6-2 or TRBV6-3 to TRBJ1-1; D not certain. CDR3 size: 13 residues. The germline V gene encodes CDR1 MNHEY and CDR2 SVGEGT. V was pared by 6 bases and J by 1 base, with 9 bases between. The CDR3 nucleotides are TGTGCCAGCAGCTTCGGAGGGAACACTGAAGCTTTCTTT. Amino acid sequence: CASSFGGNTEAFF.

This chain joins TRBV28 and TRBJ1-3; TRBD1 aligns across 8 bases. V was clipped by 6 bases and J by 8 bases; unmatched bases: 9. The CDR3 extends over 14 amino acids. From germline, CDR1 is MDHEN and CDR2 SYDVKM. The CDR3 sequence: CASRSVRGRYTIYF. The CDR3 DNA is TGTGCCAGCAGGTCGGTCAGGGGGCGATACACCATATATTTT.

This clone showed up just a few times. The chain joins TRBV2 to TRBJ1-6; D might be TRBD1 (6 bases). V dropped 6 bases and J dropped 8 bases, with 14 bases sitting between them. Germline V gene sequence: CDR1 SNHLY, CDR2 FYNNEI. This CDR3 is 14 amino acids long. The CDR3, as DNA: TGTGCCAGCAGGATCCAGGGGAGGGATTCACCCCTCCACTTT. Its translation: CASRIQGRDSPLHF.

The rearrangement uses TRBV29-1 and TRBJ2-7, with D tentatively TRBD2 (5 bases). Deletions cut 6 bases from V and 1 base from J, with 10 bases between. Germline V CDR1 and CDR2: SQVTM, ANQGSEA. This CDR3 is 12 amino acids long. As DNA, the CDR3 is TGCAGCGTGGGCGAGGGTTCCTACGAGCAGTACTTC. It translates to CSVGEGSYEQYF.